These 8 T cell receptor beta chains were sequenced from one sample in a study of cytomegalovirus exposure and HLA in healthy donors. Use of 60 Vbeta and 13 Jbeta primers characterized the PCR. Here immunoSEQ multiplex PCR was the method, and the copy in TCRdb shows in-frame clones only, minus some. The sample gives over 150,000 clones, approximately 79% of which show up once; 2.1% is in the top ten. The specimen sequenced was PBMCs. Every receptor here comes from a middle-aged man in good health and CMV-seronegative.

The chain joins TRBV7-9 to TRBJ2-7; 8 bases are shared with TRBD1. The CDR3 contains 13 residues. Germline CDR1 SEHNR, CDR2 FQNEAQ (reference sequence). After removal of 5 bases from V and 2 bases from J, the junction contained 2 bases not matched to a gene. CDR3: CASSRGQAYEQYF. For the CDR3, the DNA is TGTGCCAGCAGCCGGGGACAGGCCTACGAGCAGTACTTC.

The chain employs TRBV10-3 and TRBJ2-1, with a tentative D call TRBD2 (5 bases). Germline assignment: CDR1 ENHRY and CDR2 SYGVKD. The CDR3 contains 14 residues. Trimming left V 7 bases short and J 6 bases short, with 16 bases between. CDR3 coding DNA: TGTGCCATCACCCCGGGAATGGTTGGCAATGAGCAGTTCTTC. Its protein is CAITPGMVGNEQFF.

V usage is TRBV2 and J usage is TRBJ2-7; 10 bases are a match to TRBD1. The CDR3 extends over 15 amino acids. Germline V lookup: CDR1 SNHLY, CDR2 FYNNEI. V gave up 5 bases and J gave up 2 bases; unmatched junction bases: 6. As DNA, the CDR3 is TGTGCCAGCAGTCGGGACAGGGGAAGGACCTACGAGCAGTACTTC. As protein: CASSRDRGRTYEQYF.

This clone was recorded once. The chain uses TRBV19 and TRBJ2-5; weak D call: TRBD2 (6 bases). Germline CDR1 is LNHDA and CDR2 is SQIVND (reference sequence). V was shortened by 5 bases and J by 5 bases, with 15 bases between the two germline ends. CDR3 length equals 14 residues. CDR3 in amino acids: CASSPGLRRETQYF. CDR3 coding DNA: TGTGCCAGTAGTCCGGGACTTAGAAGGGAGACCCAGTACTTC.

This clone showed up just once. The chain recombines TRBV5-8 with TRBJ2-3; perhaps TRBD1 as D (6 bases). The CDR3 is made up of 14 amino acids. Deletions cut 2 bases from V and 4 bases from J, with 11 bases between. Germline V gene data show CDR1 as SGHTS and CDR2 as YDEGEE. CDR3 sequence (DNA): TGTGCCAGCAGCTTTACAGGGCGGGCAGATACGCAGTATTTT. Translated: CASSFTGRADTQYF.

The rearrangement links TRBV6-6 to TRBJ1-6, with D hard to call. V was cut by 2 bases and J by 4 bases, with 6 bases left in between. Germline V gene lookup returns CDR1 MNHNY and CDR2 SVGAGI (reference sequence). The CDR3 has 14 amino acids. The DNA for the CDR3 is TGTGCCAGCAGTTACACGGGTTATAATTCACCCCTCCACTTT. Translating gives CASSYTGYNSPLHF.

The gene calls are TRBV19 and TRBJ2-2; the match to TRBD2 covers 10 bases. CDR3 size: 14 residues. Unmatched junction bases numbered 5, after V lost 6 bases and J lost 7 bases. The germline CDR1 and CDR2 sequences are LNHDA and SQIVND (reference sequence). The CDR3 sequence is CASREREGLGELFF. CDR3 DNA sequence: TGTGCCAGTAGAGAGCGGGAGGGCCTCGGGGAGCTGTTTTTT.

The rearrangement joins TRBV28 to TRBJ2-7; D not certain. V was clipped by 5 bases and J by 12 bases, with 8 bases between them. CDR3 length: 9 residues. The germline CDR1 and CDR2 sequences are MDHEN and SYDVKM. The CDR3 bases are TGTGCCAGCAGTCTCCGTCTGTACTTC. It codes for CASSLRLYF.